This T cell receptor (beta chain) stems from a study of T cells in Graves' hyperthyroidism and ophthalmopathy. Turning to the study itself: Before treatment of any kind, peripheral blood was taken at initial diagnosis.

Researchers took RNA transcripts and amplified the TCR beta CDR3 regions from them. The TCR CDR3 was amplified in a first-round RT-PCR using the HTBI primer set. TCRdb re-analysed the multiplex PCR reads in MiXCR, keeping a single row per CDR3 protein. The sample consists of 500,000 or so distinct CDR3 sequences, roughly 18% of them appearing once. This clonotype was seen only a few times. The CDR3 covers 14 residues. V was shortened by 6 bases and J by 8 bases, with 17 bases between the two germline ends. CDR1 and CDR2 from the germline V gene are SQVTM and ANQGSEA. Under 3 months was the duration of disease in ophthalmopathy patients, who also had a Clinical Activity Score of at least 3 and a NOSPECS grade of at least 4.

This receptor was identified in a woman between 18 and 29 years old with Graves' ophthalmopathy. V gene TRBV29-1 combines with J gene TRBJ1-6; weak D call: TRBD1 (6 bases). Sequencing was carried out using blood. The CDR3 region is CSVQGSGNDSPLHF. The CDR3 nucleotides read TGCAGCGTACAGGGCTCGGGAAATGATTCACCCCTCCACTTT.